This T cell receptor beta chain was recovered during a study of cytomegalovirus exposure and HLA in healthy donors. Study outcomes and limitations: In a later analysis, CMV-associated beta chains were mostly HLA-associated, it appeared.

This clone has a handful of counts. Its cognate antigen is unknown. The CDR3 is 13 residues long. V lost 6 bases and J 4 bases, leaving 7 bases between the germline ends. Germline V gives CDR1 MNHEY, CDR2 SVGAGI. The PCR ran on 60 Vbeta and 13 Jbeta primers. Sequenced by immunoSEQ multiplex PCR; TCRdb stores in-frame clones only, minus some. The sample holds 100,000 to 130,000 clones, about 74% seen once. Sequenced: PBMCs. The chain joins TRBV6-5 to TRBJ1-6; D not resolved. The TCR was taken from a middle-aged woman in good health and CMV-seropositive. The CDR3 sequence is CASRETYNSPLHF. For the CDR3, the DNA is TGTGCCAGCAGAGAAACATATAATTCACCCCTCCACTTT.